The 21 T cell receptor beta chains listed next were all sequenced from one sample in a study of CD8+ T cells in alopecia areata. Regarding treatment: oral pan-JAK inhibitor, 5-10 mg twice daily. As the sequencing template, cDNA was produced by extracting RNA and reverse transcribing it. TCRdb's table, derived via immunoSEQ multiplex PCR, lists solely in-frame clones and lacks some. The sample lists about 260,000 clones, around 64% occurring once. Source: CD4+ T cells sorted from blood, taken at roughly week 53, from a patient treated with tofacitinib. These receptors originate from a human donor with alopecia areata.

This rearrangement joins TRBV15 to TRBJ2-7; D remains unclear. This CDR3 has 17 amino acids. CDR1 and CDR2 from the germline V gene are LNHNV and YYDKDF (reference sequence). V was shortened by 3 bases and J by 0 bases, with 18 bases between the two germline ends. In nucleotides, the CDR3 is TGTGCCACCAGCAGGTCTTTAGGTGCAGAAAGCTCCTACGAGCAGTACTTC. Its translation is CATSRSLGAESSYEQYF.

V gene TRBV7-9 combines with J gene TRBJ1-1; D is undetermined. The germline V gene has CDR1 SEHNR and CDR2 FQNEAQ (reference sequence). This CDR3 region has 17 residues. V was cut by 10 bases and J by 5 bases, with 29 bases left in between. This CDR3 reads CATQDPPGPPRRTEAFF. For the CDR3, the DNA is TGTGCCACCCAAGACCCCCCCGGGCCCCCACGGCGAACTGAAGCTTTCTTT.

As regards this clone: Other DNA sequences from this sample encode an identical CDR3 as well. The V and J genes are TRBV29-1 and TRBJ2-7, with 9 bases matching TRBD2. Trimming cost V 6 bases and J 3 bases; bases outside gene matches: 3. Germline V CDR1 and CDR2: SQVTM, ANQGSEA. The CDR3 contains 12 residues. Written as DNA, the CDR3 is TGCAGCGTCAGCGGGGGGAGCTACGAGCAGTACTTC. Amino acids: CSVSGGSYEQYF.

In its sample, this clone was seen a few times. In DNA form, the CDR3 reads TGTGCCAGCAGCCGCCTAAATTCACCCCTCCACTTT. Encoded protein: CASSRLNSPLHF. This chain uses TRBV11-2 with TRBJ1-6; no definite D call. The CDR3 has 12 amino acids. The germline gives CDR1 SGHAT, CDR2 FQNNGV. V was trimmed by 5 bases and J by 7 bases, leaving 6 bases between them. Filled out from reference TRBV11-2 and TRBJ1-6, the complete variable domain reads EAGVAQSPRYKIIEKRQSVAFWCNPISGHATLYWYQQILGQGPKLLIQFQNNGVVDDSQLPKDRFSAERLKGVDSTLKIQPAKLEDSAVYLCASSRLNSPLHFGNGTRLTVT.

This clone came up a few times. The chain links TRBV7-9 to TRBJ1-1; a possible D gene is TRBD1 (5 bases). Germline CDR1 is SEHNR and CDR2 is FQNEAQ (reference sequence). The CDR3 runs 13 residues. V shed 6 bases and J shed 6 bases, with 14 bases lying between them. CDR3 bases: TGTGCCAGCAGTGACAGCGGGAGGTCTGAAGCTTTCTTT. The encoded protein is CASSDSGRSEAFF.

The chain joins TRBV29-1 to TRBJ2-1; perhaps TRBD1 as D (5 bases). CDR1 is SQVTM, CDR2 ANQGSEA, per germline. The germline V and J ends were trimmed by 2 bases and 7 bases, with 12 bases remaining between them. The CDR3 runs 13 residues. This CDR3 reads CSVERWQGNEQFF. CDR3 nucleotide sequence: TGCAGCGTTGAAAGGTGGCAGGGAAATGAGCAGTTCTTC.

This chain links TRBV6-5 with TRBJ1-1; 7 bases line up with TRBD1. Unmatched junction bases numbered 6, after V lost 5 bases and J lost 9 bases. The CDR3 consists of 12 residues. Germline-derived CDR1 and CDR2 are MNHEY and SVGAGI. This CDR3 reads CASSQQGFQAFF. In DNA form, the CDR3 reads TGTGCCAGCAGTCAACAGGGGTTTCAAGCTTTCTTT.

This clone appeared once. One end of the junction does not line up with germline, which may come from a read error. The chain has TRBV5-1 and TRBJ1-2, with 7 bases fitting TRBD1. Germline V gene sequence: CDR1 SGHRS, CDR2 YFSETQ. CDR3 length: 15 residues. The CDR3 sequence is CASSPGTAIVAGYTF. The CDR3 region has the DNA TGTGCCAGCAGCCCAGGGACAGCGATAGTTGCTGGCTACACCTTC.

The V call is TRBV6-5, the J call TRBJ1-5; D gene unclear. This CDR3 is built from 12 residues. Germline CDR1 is MNHEY and CDR2 is SVGAGI. V lost 6 bases and J 2 bases, leaving 5 bases between the germline ends. The CDR3, as DNA: TGTGCCAGCAGGAAGGGCAATCAGCCCCAGCATTTT. Its protein is CASRKGNQPQHF.

The genes are TRBV7-2 and TRBJ2-2, with TRBD1 as a possible D gene (5 bases). The CDR3 loop spans 13 amino acids. CDR1 is SGHTA, CDR2 FQGNSA, per germline. The V and J ends lost 5 bases and 5 bases respectively, with 9 bases between them. In nucleotides, the CDR3 is TGTGCCAGCAGCCTACAGGTGACCGGGGAGCTGTTTTTT. It codes for CASSLQVTGELFF. Together with reference TRBV7-2 and TRBJ2-2, the CDR3 gives the full variable domain: GAGVSQSPSNKVTEKGKDVELRCDPISGHTALYWYRQSLGQGLEFLIYFQGNSAPDKSGLPSDRFSAERTGGSVSTLTIQRTQQEDSAVYLCASSLQVTGELFFGEGSRLTVL.

The chain recombines TRBV5-4 with TRBJ1-2; 7 nucleotides agree with TRBD1. CDR1 SGHNT and CDR2 YYREEE come from the germline V gene (reference sequence). The CDR3 extends over 14 amino acids. Losses at the gene ends were 4 bases for V and 5 bases for J; bases not matched to a gene: 8. CDR3 in DNA: TGTGCCAGCAGCCCGGGACAGCCGTCGTATGGCTACACCTTC. Translated: CASSPGQPSYGYTF.

About this clone itself: This CDR3 is also generated by other DNA sequences in the sample. The J gene is TRBJ2-1, the V gene TRBV5-1; D possibly corresponds to TRBD1 (5 bases). CDR1 is SGHRS, CDR2 YFSETQ, per germline. The CDR3 is made up of 14 amino acids. Trimming removed 0 bases at V and 5 bases at J, with 9 bases between. This CDR3 is CASSLAPGNNEQFF. As DNA, the CDR3 is TGCGCCAGCAGCTTGGCCCCAGGGAACAATGAGCAGTTCTTC.

This sequence joins TRBV30 and TRBJ2-3; D is perhaps TRBD1 (6 bases). The CDR3 sequence is 16 residues long. Germline CDR1 and CDR2: GTSNPN and SVGIG (reference sequence). With 3 bases removed from V and 3 bases from J, the gap between germline ends came to 19 bases. The CDR3: CAWRPYRGQPTDTQYF. The CDR3 DNA reads as TGTGCCTGGAGACCGTACCGCGGACAGCCGACAGATACGCAGTATTTT.

This clone was counted between two and nine times. The chain employs TRBV4-2 and TRBJ2-5; TRBD2 matches at 7 bases. J lost 2 bases, V lost 1 base, and 7 bases had no gene match. CDR1 LGHNA and CDR2 YNFKEQ come from the germline V gene. This CDR3 comprises 16 residues. The CDR3 protein is CASSQVSLAVQETQYF. Written as DNA, the CDR3 is TGTGCCAGCAGCCAAGTATCCCTAGCGGTACAAGAGACCCAGTACTTC.

The V and J genes are TRBV7-3 and TRBJ2-5, with D possibly matching TRBD1 (5 bases). CDR3 length: 14 amino acids. The germline V gene has CDR1 SGHTA and CDR2 FQGTGA. The V end was cut by 2 bases, the J end by 2 bases, with 9 bases between. The CDR3 nucleotides are TGTGCCAGCAGCTTATCCAGGGATCAAGAGACCCAGTACTTC. Its protein product is CASSLSRDQETQYF. The full variable domain, in which reference TRBV7-3 and TRBJ2-5 provide the parts outside the CDR3, is GAGVSQTPSNKVTEKGKYVELRCDPISGHTALYWYRQSLGQGPEFLIYFQGTGAADDSGLPNDRFFAVRPEGSVSTLKIQRTERGDSAVYLCASSLSRDQETQYFGPGTRLLVL.

The chain uses TRBV29-1 and TRBJ2-7; D is ambiguous. Germline V gives CDR1 SQVTM, CDR2 ANQGSEA. This CDR3 has 11 residues. V was pared by 7 bases and J by 6 bases, with 13 bases between. The CDR3 is CSATSSGEQYF. The CDR3 DNA sequence: TGCAGCGCCACGTCATCGGGCGAGCAGTACTTC.

This clone was recorded a few times. The gene calls are TRBV9 and TRBJ1-6; possible D gene TRBD1, 6 bases. Trimming removed 3 bases from V and 7 bases from J, with 14 bases in between. This CDR3 region has 15 residues. Germline V gene data show CDR1 as SGDLS and CDR2 as YYNGEE. CDR3 residues: CASSDSRGRNSPLHF. As DNA, the CDR3 is TGTGCCAGCAGCGACAGCAGGGGTCGAAATTCACCCCTCCACTTT.

The rearrangement joins TRBV23-1 to TRBJ1-1; maybe TRBD1 (5 bases). Being an ORF, TRBV23-1 has a function that is uncertain. Deletions cut 2 bases from V and 5 bases from J, with 18 bases between. This CDR3 spans 16 amino acids. The CDR3 reads CASSQECSRARTEAFF. The CDR3 DNA follows: TGCGCCAGCAGTCAAGAATGTAGCAGGGCAAGAACTGAAGCTTTCTTT.

The CDR3 spells CSATTSRELSYGYTF. As DNA, the CDR3 is TGCAGCGCAACAACCTCCAGGGAATTGAGCTATGGCTACACCTTC. This sequence joins TRBV29-1 and TRBJ1-2; maybe TRBD1 (5 bases). V lost 7 bases, J lost 4 bases, and 22 bases lay in between. The germline V gene encodes CDR1 SQVTM and CDR2 ANQGSEA. The CDR3 is 15 amino acids.

This clone was seen a few times. The V and J genes are TRBV4-3 and TRBJ2-1; D is possibly TRBD1 (5 bases). V lost 1 base to trimming and J lost 2 bases, with 6 bases between them. CDR1 is LGHNA, CDR2 YSLEER, per germline. This CDR3 spans 14 amino acids. This chain's CDR3 is CASSQATAYNEQFF. The CDR3 coding sequence is TGCGCCAGCAGCCAAGCGACAGCCTACAATGAGCAGTTCTTC.

The CDR3 DNA is TGTGCCAGCGGACTAACCGGGGAGACCCAGTACTTC. This sequence encodes CASGLTGETQYF. This sequence joins TRBV2 and TRBJ2-5; a weak D match, TRBD2 (6 bases). This CDR3 is built from 12 residues. Germline loops: CDR1 SNHLY, CDR2 FYNNEI. V was clipped by 8 bases and J by 5 bases, with 12 bases between them.